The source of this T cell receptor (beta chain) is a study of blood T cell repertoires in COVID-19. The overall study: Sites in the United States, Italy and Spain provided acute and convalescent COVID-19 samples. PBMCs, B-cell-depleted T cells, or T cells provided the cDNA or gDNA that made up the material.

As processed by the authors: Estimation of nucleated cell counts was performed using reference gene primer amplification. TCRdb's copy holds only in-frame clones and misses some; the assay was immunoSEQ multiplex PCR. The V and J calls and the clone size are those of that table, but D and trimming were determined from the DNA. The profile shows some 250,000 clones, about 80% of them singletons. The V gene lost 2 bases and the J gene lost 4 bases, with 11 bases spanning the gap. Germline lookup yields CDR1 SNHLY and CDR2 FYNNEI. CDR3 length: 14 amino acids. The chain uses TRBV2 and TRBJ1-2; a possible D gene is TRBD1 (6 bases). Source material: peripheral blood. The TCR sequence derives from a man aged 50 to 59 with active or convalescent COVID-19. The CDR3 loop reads CASSERGASYGYTF. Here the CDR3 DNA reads TGTGCCAGCAGTGAACGGGGGGCGAGCTATGGCTACACCTTC.